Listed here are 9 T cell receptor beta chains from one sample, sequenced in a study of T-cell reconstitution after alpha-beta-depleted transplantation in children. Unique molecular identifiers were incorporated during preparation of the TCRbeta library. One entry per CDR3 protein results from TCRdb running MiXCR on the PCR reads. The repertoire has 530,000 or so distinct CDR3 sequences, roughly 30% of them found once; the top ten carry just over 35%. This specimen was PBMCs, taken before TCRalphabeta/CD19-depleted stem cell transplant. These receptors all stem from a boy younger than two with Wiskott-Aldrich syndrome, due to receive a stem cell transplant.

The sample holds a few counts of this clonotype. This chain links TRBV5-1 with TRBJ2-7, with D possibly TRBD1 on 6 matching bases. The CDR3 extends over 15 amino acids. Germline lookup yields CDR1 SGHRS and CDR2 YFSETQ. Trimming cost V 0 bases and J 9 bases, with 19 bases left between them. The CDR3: CASSLETGLRLGQYF. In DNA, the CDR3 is TGCGCCAGCAGCTTGGAGACAGGCTTAAGGCTAGGGCAGTACTTC.

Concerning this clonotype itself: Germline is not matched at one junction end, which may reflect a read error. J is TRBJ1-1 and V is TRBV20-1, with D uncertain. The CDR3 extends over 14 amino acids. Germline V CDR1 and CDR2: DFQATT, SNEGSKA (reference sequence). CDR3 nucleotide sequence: TGCAGTGCGAGAGGGAGGTTGGGAAACACTGAAGCTTTCTTT. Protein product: CSARGRLGNTEAFF.

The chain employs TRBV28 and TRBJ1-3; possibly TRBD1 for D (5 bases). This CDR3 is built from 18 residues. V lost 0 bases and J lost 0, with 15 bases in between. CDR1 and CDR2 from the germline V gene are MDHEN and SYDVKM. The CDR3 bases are TGTGCCAGCAGTTTATGGGGTGGGGGACTGAGCTCTGGAAACACCATATATTTT. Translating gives CASSLWGGGLSSGNTIYF.

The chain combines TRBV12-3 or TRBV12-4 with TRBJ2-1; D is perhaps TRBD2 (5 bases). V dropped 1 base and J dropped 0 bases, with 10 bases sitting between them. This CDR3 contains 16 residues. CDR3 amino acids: CASSLGTRSSYNEQFF. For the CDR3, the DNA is TGTGCCAGCAGTTTAGGGACTCGGAGCTCCTACAATGAGCAGTTCTTC.

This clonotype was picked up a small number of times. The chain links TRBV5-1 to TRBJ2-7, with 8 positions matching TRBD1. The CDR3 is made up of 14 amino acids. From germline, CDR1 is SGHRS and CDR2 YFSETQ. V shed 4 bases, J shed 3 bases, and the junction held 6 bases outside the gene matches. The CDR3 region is CASSRTGNLYEQYF. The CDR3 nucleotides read TGCGCCAGCAGCCGGACAGGGAATCTCTACGAGCAGTACTTC. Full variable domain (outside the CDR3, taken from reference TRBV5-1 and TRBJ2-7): KAGVTQTPRYLIKTRGQQVTLSCSPISGHRSVSWYQQTPGQGLQFLFEYFSETQRNKGNFPGRFSGRQFSNSRSEMNVSTLELGDSALYLCASSRTGNLYEQYFGPGTRLTVT.

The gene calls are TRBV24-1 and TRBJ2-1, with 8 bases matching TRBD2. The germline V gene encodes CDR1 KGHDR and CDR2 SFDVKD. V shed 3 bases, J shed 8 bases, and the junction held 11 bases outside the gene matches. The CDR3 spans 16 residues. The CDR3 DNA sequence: TGTGCCACCAGTGATCCAGCGGGCGGGGGGTCCCATGAGCAGTTCTTC. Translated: CATSDPAGGGSHEQFF.

The CDR3 region has the DNA TGCAGTGCCAAGGGACCTGTCTACGAGCAGTACTTC. Translating gives CSAKGPVYEQYF. This rearrangement joins TRBV20-1 to TRBJ2-7, with D tentatively TRBD1 or TRBD2 (5 bases each). The CDR3 is 12 residues long. CDR1 is DFQATT, CDR2 SNEGSKA, per germline (reference sequence). Trimming stripped 6 bases from V and 3 bases from J, with 12 bases between.

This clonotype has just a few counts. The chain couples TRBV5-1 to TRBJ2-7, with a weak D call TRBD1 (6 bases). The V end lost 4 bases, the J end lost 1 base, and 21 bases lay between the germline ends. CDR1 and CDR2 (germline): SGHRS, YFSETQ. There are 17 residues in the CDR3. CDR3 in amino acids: CASSRETLAGQSYEQYF. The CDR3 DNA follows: TGCGCCAGCAGCCGTGAGACCCTCGCTGGACAGTCCTACGAGCAGTACTTC.

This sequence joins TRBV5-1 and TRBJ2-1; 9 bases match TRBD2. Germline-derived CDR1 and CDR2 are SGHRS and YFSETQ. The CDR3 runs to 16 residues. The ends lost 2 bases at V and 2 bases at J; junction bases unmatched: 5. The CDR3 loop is CASSFFSGSAYNEQFF. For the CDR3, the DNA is TGCGCCAGCAGCTTCTTTAGCGGGAGCGCCTACAATGAGCAGTTCTTC.